The next 20 T cell receptor beta chains were all read from a single sample in a study of cytomegalovirus exposure and HLA in healthy donors. Primers for the PCR totalled 60 Vbeta and 13 Jbeta. Assay: immunoSEQ multiplex PCR; the TCRdb copy retains only in-frame clones and omits some. Here the sample spans roughly 150,000 clones, over 80% being singletons. Sequencing used PBMCs. The origin of the receptors is a boy aged 2 to 9 in good health and CMV-seronegative.

The chain joins TRBV19 to TRBJ2-3; weak D call: TRBD1 (5 bases). This CDR3 spans 15 amino acids. The ends were cut back, 4 bases at V and 4 bases at J, with 15 bases in the middle. Germline V CDR1 and CDR2: LNHDA, SQIVND (reference sequence). CDR3 region: CASSSFQGLADTQYF. The CDR3 coding sequence is TGTGCCAGTAGTAGCTTTCAGGGCTTGGCAGATACGCAGTATTTT.

The V gene is TRBV5-1, the J gene TRBJ2-2, with 8 bases fitting TRBD1. The CDR3 is 13 amino acids. From germline, CDR1 is SGHRS and CDR2 YFSETQ. The V gene end was trimmed by 5 bases and the J gene end by 3 bases; junction bases not matched to a gene: 0. CDR3 DNA sequence: TGCGCCAGCAGACAGGGGGACACCGGGGAGCTGTTTTTT. Its protein is CASRQGDTGELFF.

V and J are TRBV5-1 and TRBJ2-7, with D perhaps matching TRBD1 (5 bases). With 2 bases removed from V and 6 bases from J, the gap between germline ends came to 15 bases. The CDR3 runs 14 residues. The V gene's germline CDR1 is SGHRS and CDR2 YFSETQ. This CDR3 is CASSLSGSAVEQYF. As DNA, the CDR3 is TGCGCCAGCAGCTTATCAGGGTCGGCGGTCGAGCAGTACTTC.

The table lists this clone with a few counts. The rearrangement links TRBV7-2 to TRBJ1-2; tentatively, D is TRBD1 (5 bases). The CDR3 has 15 residues. The germline V and J ends were trimmed by 2 bases and 4 bases, with 14 bases remaining between them. The germline V gene encodes CDR1 SGHTA and CDR2 FQGNSA. The CDR3 sequence is CASSLSRDFTYGYTF. The DNA for the CDR3 is TGTGCCAGCAGCTTAAGTCGGGACTTCACCTATGGCTACACCTTC.

This chain links TRBV7-8 with TRBJ1-1; a weak D match, TRBD1 (6 bases). The CDR3 runs 14 residues. The germline V gene has CDR1 SGHVS and CDR2 FQNEAQ. The V end was cut by 8 bases, the J end by 6 bases, with 19 bases between. The CDR3, as DNA: TGTGCCAGCTTTCCTTCAGGGGCGCACGCTGAAGCTTTCTTT. This codes for CASFPSGAHAEAFF.

This clone was observed a single time. The V gene is TRBV5-1, the J gene TRBJ1-2; possible D gene TRBD1, 6 bases. Deletions cut 2 bases from V and 14 bases from J, with 13 bases between. The CDR3 spans 11 residues. CDR1 and CDR2 from the germline V gene are SGHRS and YFSETQ. CDR3: CASSFGGETTF. The CDR3 bases are TGCGCCAGCAGCTTTGGGGGCGAGACTACCTTC.

This rearrangement joins TRBV2 to TRBJ1-5; the match to TRBD1 covers 9 bases. Trimming cost V 6 bases and J 5 bases; bases outside gene matches: 2. Germline V gives CDR1 SNHLY, CDR2 FYNNEI. The CDR3 is 13 residues long. CDR3 coding DNA: TGTGCCAGCAGCCGACAGGGGGATCAGCCCCAGCATTTT. This sequence encodes CASSRQGDQPQHF.

CDR3 bases: TGTGCCTGGCAGGGGGCTGAAGCTTTCTTT. As protein: CAWQGAEAFF. The chain carries TRBV30 and TRBJ1-1; 7 bases fit TRBD1. The CDR3 covers 10 residues. The junction had 0 bases not matched to a gene; V was cut back by 5 bases and J by 6 bases. Germline V gene data show CDR1 as GTSNPN and CDR2 as SVGIG (reference sequence).

This clone was picked up a small number of times. The junction and the germline gene differ at one end; a read error may be behind it. CDR3 DNA: TGTGCCAGCAGTTTAGGGATAGGACAGGGGAACTTT. Its protein product is CASSLGIGQGNF. This rearrangement joins TRBV28 to TRBJ1-1; 9 nucleotides align to TRBD1. The CDR3 has 12 residues. In germline, CDR1 is MDHEN, CDR2 SYDVKM.

The V call is TRBV15, the J call TRBJ1-1, with a tentative D call TRBD1 (5 bases). The CDR3 consists of 13 residues. The germline V and J ends were trimmed by 8 bases and 5 bases, with 15 bases remaining between them. CDR1 is LNHNV, CDR2 YYDKDF, per germline (reference sequence). The CDR3 sequence: CATGGWAGTEAFF. The CDR3 nucleotides read TGTGCCACCGGTGGGTGGGCAGGGACTGAAGCTTTCTTT.

This clone has a handful of counts. V and J are TRBV5-1 and TRBJ1-1, with D tentatively TRBD1 (6 bases). The CDR3 runs 14 residues. Germline V CDR1 and CDR2: SGHRS, YFSETQ. Trimming pared 5 bases from V and 6 bases from J, leaving 17 bases between. The CDR3 DNA is TGCGCCAGCAGACGAACCCAGGACAGCTCTGAAGCTTTCTTT. Its protein product is CASRRTQDSSEAFF.

The J gene is TRBJ2-7, the V gene TRBV4-1; D is possibly TRBD2 (6 bases). V was shortened by 2 bases and J by 0 bases, with 17 bases between the two germline ends. Germline V CDR1 and CDR2: MGHRA, YSYEKL. This CDR3 spans 17 amino acids. The CDR3 DNA follows: TGCGCCAGCAGCCAACTAGCGCAGAGAGTTAGCTCCTACGAGCAGTACTTC. Its translation is CASSQLAQRVSSYEQYF.

On this clone itself: Mismatch with germline at one junction end may stem from a read error. Other DNA variants within this sample encode the same CDR3. The V gene is TRBV30, the J gene TRBJ2-5; 9 positions agree with TRBD2. There are 16 residues in the CDR3. From germline, CDR1 is GTSNPN and CDR2 SVGIG (reference sequence). Here the CDR3 DNA reads TGTGCCTGGAGTGTAGGTAGCGGGGGCAACCAGGAGACCCAGTACTTC. Encoded protein: CAWSVGSGGNQETQYF. The full variable domain, rest sourced from reference TRBV30 and TRBJ2-5, is SQTIHQWPATLVQPVGSPLSLECTVEGTSNPNLYWYRQAAGRGLQLLFYSVGIGQISSEVPQNLSASRPQDRQFILSSKKLLLSDSGFYLCAWSVGSGGNQETQYFGPGTRLLVL.

The chain links TRBV6-5 to TRBJ2-1, with D perhaps TRBD2 (6 bases). This CDR3 spans 14 amino acids. The V end was cut by 4 bases, the J end by 4 bases, with 11 bases between. CDR1 and CDR2 (germline): MNHEY, SVGAGI. The CDR3 here is CASSLASEYNEQFF. The CDR3 coding sequence is TGTGCCAGCAGTTTGGCTAGCGAGTACAATGAGCAGTTCTTC.

This sequence joins TRBV11-2 and TRBJ2-2; 9 nucleotides line up with TRBD2. CDR1 is SGHAT and CDR2 is FQNNGV in the germline V gene. The J segment lost 5 bases and the V segment lost 5 bases, leaving 9 bases of the junction unmatched. This CDR3 region has 16 residues. CDR3 DNA sequence: TGTGCCAGCAGCACAGCGGGAGGAGTAGGTACCGGGGAGCTGTTTTTT. Its protein is CASSTAGGVGTGELFF. Combining the CDR3 with reference TRBV11-2 and TRBJ2-2 gives the whole variable domain EAGVAQSPRYKIIEKRQSVAFWCNPISGHATLYWYQQILGQGPKLLIQFQNNGVVDDSQLPKDRFSAERLKGVDSTLKIQPAKLEDSAVYLCASSTAGGVGTGELFFGEGSRLTVL.

V and J are TRBV10-3 and TRBJ2-1; 10 nucleotides line up with TRBD1. The CDR3 totals 15 residues. Per germline, CDR1 ENHRY and CDR2 SYGVKD. Unmatched junction bases numbered 2, after V lost 4 bases and J lost 2 bases. CDR3 nucleotide sequence: TGTGCCATCAGTGGGACAGGGGGTACCTACAATGAGCAGTTCTTC. It translates to CAISGTGGTYNEQFF.

The chain links TRBV5-6 to TRBJ1-3, with D possibly TRBD1 on 5 matching bases. Trimming took off 2 bases at V and 0 bases at J, with 9 bases between the two ends. In germline, CDR1 is SGHDT, CDR2 YYEEEE. The CDR3 has 15 residues. The CDR3 nucleotides are TGTGCCAGCAGCTTCACCGGGGGCTCTGGAAACACCATATATTTT. It is translated as CASSFTGGSGNTIYF.

The count of this clone is one. The CDR3 bases are TGTGCCTGGAGGCCGGGACAGGTCAACACTGAAGCTTTCTTT. The encoded protein is CAWRPGQVNTEAFF. The rearrangement joins TRBV30 to TRBJ1-1, with 8 bases fitting TRBD1. Trimming cost V 3 bases and J 2 bases; bases outside gene matches: 5. The CDR3 totals 14 residues. Germline V gene sequence: CDR1 GTSNPN, CDR2 SVGIG (reference sequence).

The chain links TRBV29-1 to TRBJ1-1, with D perhaps matching TRBD1 (6 bases). The length of the CDR3 is 14 residues. V dropped 4 bases and J dropped 5 bases, with 17 bases sitting between them. Germline assignment: CDR1 SQVTM and CDR2 ANQGSEA. The CDR3 reads CSVGLQGRGTEAFF. The CDR3 DNA reads TGCAGCGTTGGGTTACAGGGAAGGGGGACTGAAGCTTTCTTT.

The V call is TRBV6-5, the J call TRBJ1-2; the match to TRBD1 covers 9 bases. This CDR3 contains 16 residues. Trimming cost V 2 bases and J 4 bases; bases outside gene matches: 8. CDR1 MNHEY and CDR2 SVGAGI come from the germline V gene. This CDR3 is CASSYETGGIRYGYTF. The CDR3 DNA follows: TGTGCCAGCAGTTACGAGACAGGGGGAATCCGCTATGGCTACACCTTC.